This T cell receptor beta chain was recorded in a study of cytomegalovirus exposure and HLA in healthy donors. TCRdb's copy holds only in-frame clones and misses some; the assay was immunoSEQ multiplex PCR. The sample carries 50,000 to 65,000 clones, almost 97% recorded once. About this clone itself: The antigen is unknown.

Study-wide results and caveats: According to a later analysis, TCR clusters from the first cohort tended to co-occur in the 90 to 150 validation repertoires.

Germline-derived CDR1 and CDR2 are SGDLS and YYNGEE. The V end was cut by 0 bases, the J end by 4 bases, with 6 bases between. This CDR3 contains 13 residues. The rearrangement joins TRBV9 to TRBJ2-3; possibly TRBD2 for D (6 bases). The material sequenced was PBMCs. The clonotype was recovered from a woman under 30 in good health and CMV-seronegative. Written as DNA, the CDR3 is TGTGCCAGCAGCGTAGGGGGGGCAGATACGCAGTATTTT. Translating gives CASSVGGADTQYF.